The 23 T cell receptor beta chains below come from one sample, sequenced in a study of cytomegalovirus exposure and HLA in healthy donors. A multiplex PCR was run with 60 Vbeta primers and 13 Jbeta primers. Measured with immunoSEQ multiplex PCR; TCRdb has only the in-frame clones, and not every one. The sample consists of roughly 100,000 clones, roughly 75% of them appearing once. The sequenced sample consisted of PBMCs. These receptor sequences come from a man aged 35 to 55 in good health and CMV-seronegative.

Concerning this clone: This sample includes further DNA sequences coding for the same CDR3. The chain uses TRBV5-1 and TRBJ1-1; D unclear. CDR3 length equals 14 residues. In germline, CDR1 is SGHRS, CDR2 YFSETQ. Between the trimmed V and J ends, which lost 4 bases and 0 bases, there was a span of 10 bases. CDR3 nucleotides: TGCGCCAGCAGCCCAGGTTCTATGAACACTGAAGCTTTCTTT. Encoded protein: CASSPGSMNTEAFF.

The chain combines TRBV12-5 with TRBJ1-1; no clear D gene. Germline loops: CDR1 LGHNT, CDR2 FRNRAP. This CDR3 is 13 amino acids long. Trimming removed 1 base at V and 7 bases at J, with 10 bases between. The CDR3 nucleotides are TGTGCTAGTGGTTTGGGCGGCTCTCTTGAAGCTTTCTTT. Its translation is CASGLGGSLEAFF. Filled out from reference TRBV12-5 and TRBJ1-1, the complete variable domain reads DARVTQTPRHKVTEMGQEVTMRCQPILGHNTVFWYRQTMMQGLELLAYFRNRAPLDDSGMPKDRFSAEMPDATLATLKIQPSEPRDSAVYFCASGLGGSLEAFFGQGTRLTVV.

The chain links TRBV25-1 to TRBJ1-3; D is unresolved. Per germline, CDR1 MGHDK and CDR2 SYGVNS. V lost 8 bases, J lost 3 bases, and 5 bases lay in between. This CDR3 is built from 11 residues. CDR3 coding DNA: TGTGCCAGCTCTAGTGGAAACACCATATATTTT. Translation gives CASSSGNTIYF.

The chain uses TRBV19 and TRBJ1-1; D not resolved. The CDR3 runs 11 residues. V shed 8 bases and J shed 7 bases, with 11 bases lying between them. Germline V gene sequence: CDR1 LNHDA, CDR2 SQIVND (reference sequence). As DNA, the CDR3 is TGTGCCAGTCATCGGGGTGTTGAAGCTTTCTTT. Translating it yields CASHRGVEAFF.

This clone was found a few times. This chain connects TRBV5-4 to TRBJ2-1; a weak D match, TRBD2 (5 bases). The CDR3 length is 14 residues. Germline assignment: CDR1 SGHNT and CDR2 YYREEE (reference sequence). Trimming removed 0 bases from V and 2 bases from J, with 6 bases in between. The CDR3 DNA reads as TGTGCCAGCAGCTTGGACGGGGCCTACAATGAGCAGTTCTTC. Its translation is CASSLDGAYNEQFF. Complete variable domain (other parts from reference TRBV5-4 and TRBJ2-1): ETGVTQSPTHLIKTRGQQVTLRCSSQSGHNTVSWYQQALGQGPQFIFQYYREEENGRGNFPPRFSGLQFPNYSSELNVNALELDDSALYLCASSLDGAYNEQFFGPGTRLTVL.

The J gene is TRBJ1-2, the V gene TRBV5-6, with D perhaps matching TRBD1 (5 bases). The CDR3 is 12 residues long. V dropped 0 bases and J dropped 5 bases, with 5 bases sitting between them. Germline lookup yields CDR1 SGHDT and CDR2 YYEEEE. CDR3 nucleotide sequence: TGTGCCAGCAGCTTGGACAGGTATGGCTACACCTTC. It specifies CASSLDRYGYTF.

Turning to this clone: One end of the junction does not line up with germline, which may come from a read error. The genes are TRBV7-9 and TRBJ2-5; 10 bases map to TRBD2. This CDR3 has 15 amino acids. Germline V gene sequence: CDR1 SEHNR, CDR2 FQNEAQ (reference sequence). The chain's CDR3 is CSSSLAGGLAETQYF. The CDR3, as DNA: TGTTCCAGCAGCTTAGCGGGGGGACTAGCGGAGACCCAGTACTTC.

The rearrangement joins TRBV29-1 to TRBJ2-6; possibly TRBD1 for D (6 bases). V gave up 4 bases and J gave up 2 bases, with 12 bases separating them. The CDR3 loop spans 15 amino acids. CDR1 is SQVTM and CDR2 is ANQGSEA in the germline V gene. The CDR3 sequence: CSVAGQSPGANVLTF. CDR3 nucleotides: TGCAGCGTTGCAGGACAGAGCCCTGGGGCCAACGTCCTGACTTTC.

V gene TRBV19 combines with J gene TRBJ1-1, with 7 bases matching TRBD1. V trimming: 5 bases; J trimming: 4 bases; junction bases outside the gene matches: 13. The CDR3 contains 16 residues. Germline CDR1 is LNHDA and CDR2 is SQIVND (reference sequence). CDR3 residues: CASSSGGRGRITEAFF. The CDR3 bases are TGTGCCAGTAGTTCAGGGGGGCGAGGGAGGATCACTGAAGCTTTCTTT.

The DNA of the CDR3 is TGTGCCAGCAGCGGGCAAGAAACGGCGAATACTGAAGCTTTCTTT. Translating gives CASSGQETANTEAFF. This chain joins TRBV7-8 and TRBJ1-1, with unresolved D. The germline CDR1 and CDR2 sequences are SGHVS and FQNEAQ. With 5 bases removed from V and 5 bases from J, the gap between germline ends came to 18 bases. CDR3 length equals 15 residues.

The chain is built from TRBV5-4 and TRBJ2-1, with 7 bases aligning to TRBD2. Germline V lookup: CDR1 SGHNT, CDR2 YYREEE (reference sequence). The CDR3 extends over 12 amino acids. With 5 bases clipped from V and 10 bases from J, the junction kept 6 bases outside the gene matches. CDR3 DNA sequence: TGTGCCAGCAGGGGGGAGGGATGGGAGCAGTTCTTC. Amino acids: CASRGEGWEQFF.

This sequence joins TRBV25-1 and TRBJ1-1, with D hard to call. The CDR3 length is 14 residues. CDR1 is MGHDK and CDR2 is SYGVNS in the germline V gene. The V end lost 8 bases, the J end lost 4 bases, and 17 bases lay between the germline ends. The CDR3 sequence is CASAEPGSTTEAFF. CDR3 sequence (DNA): TGTGCCAGCGCGGAACCGGGATCGACCACTGAAGCTTTCTTT.

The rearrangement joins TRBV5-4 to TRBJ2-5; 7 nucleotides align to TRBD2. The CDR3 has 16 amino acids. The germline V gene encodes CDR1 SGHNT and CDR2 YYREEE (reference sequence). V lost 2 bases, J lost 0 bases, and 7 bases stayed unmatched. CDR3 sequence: CASSFPSGDNQETQYF. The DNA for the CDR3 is TGTGCCAGCAGCTTTCCGAGCGGGGATAACCAAGAGACCCAGTACTTC. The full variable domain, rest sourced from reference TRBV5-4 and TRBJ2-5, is ETGVTQSPTHLIKTRGQQVTLRCSSQSGHNTVSWYQQALGQGPQFIFQYYREEENGRGNFPPRFSGLQFPNYSSELNVNALELDDSALYLCASSFPSGDNQETQYFGPGTRLLVL.

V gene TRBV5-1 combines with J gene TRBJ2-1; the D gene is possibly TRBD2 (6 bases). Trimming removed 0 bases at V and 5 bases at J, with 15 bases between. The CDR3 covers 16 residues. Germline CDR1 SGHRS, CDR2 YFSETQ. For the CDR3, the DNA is TGCGCCAGCAGCTTGGGGTTTAGCGGACGCAACAATGAGCAGTTCTTC. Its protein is CASSLGFSGRNNEQFF.

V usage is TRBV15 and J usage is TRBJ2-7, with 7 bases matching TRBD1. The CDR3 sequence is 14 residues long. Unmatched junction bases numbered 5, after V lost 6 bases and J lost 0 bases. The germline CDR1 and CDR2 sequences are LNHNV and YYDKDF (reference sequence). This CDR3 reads CATRKGGSSYEQYF. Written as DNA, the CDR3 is TGTGCCACCAGGAAAGGGGGCAGCTCCTACGAGCAGTACTTC.

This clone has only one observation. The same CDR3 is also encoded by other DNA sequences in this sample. Here the CDR3 reads CASSLGQGADGYTF. The CDR3, as DNA: TGCGCCAGCAGCTTGGGGCAGGGGGCTGATGGCTACACCTTC. The chain uses TRBV5-1 and TRBJ1-2, with 8 positions matching TRBD1. The CDR3 sequence is 14 residues long. Trimming cost V 0 bases and J 6 bases; bases outside gene matches: 4. Germline assignment: CDR1 SGHRS and CDR2 YFSETQ.

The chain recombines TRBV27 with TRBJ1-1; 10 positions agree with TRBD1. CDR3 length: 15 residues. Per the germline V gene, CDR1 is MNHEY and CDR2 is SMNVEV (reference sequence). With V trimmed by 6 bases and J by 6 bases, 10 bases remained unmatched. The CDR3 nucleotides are TGTGCCAGCAGCCGGGACAGGGGCGGACTATCTGAAGCTTTCTTT. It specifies CASSRDRGGLSEAFF.

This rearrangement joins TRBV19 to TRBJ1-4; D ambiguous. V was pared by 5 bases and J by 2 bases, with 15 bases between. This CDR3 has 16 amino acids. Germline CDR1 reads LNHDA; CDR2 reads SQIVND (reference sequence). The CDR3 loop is CASSSVAGGTNEKLFF. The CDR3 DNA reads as TGTGCCAGTAGTTCGGTCGCTGGTGGTACTAATGAAAAACTGTTTTTT.

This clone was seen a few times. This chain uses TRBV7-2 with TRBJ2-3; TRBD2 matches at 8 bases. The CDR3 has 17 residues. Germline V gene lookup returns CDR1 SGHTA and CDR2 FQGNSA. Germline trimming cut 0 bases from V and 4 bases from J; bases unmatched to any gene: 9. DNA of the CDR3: TGTGCCAGCAGCTTAGCCAGGGCGGGGGGCCTCCCAGATACGCAGTATTTT. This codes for CASSLARAGGLPDTQYF.

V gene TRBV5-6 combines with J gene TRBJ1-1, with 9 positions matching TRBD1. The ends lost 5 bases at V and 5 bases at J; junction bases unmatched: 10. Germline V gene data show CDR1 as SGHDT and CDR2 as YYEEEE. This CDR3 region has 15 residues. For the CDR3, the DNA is TGTGCCAGCAGACCCGGGACAGGGTTTGGGACTGAAGCTTTCTTT. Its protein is CASRPGTGFGTEAFF. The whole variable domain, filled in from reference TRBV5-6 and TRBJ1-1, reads DAGVTQSPTHLIKTRGQQVTLRCSPKSGHDTVSWYQQALGQGPQFIFQYYEEEERQRGNFPDRFSGHQFPNYSSELNVNALLLGDSALYLCASRPGTGFGTEAFFGQGTRLTVV.

Written as DNA, the CDR3 is TGTGCCAGCAGAGACCCAGGACAGGGGGCTGAAGCTTTCTTT. Translating gives CASRDPGQGAEAFF. This chain links TRBV6-1 with TRBJ1-1, with 10 bases lining up with TRBD1. The length of the CDR3 is 14 residues. Germline lookup yields CDR1 MNHNS and CDR2 SASEGT. The junction had 7 bases not matched to a gene; V was cut back by 6 bases and J by 6 bases.

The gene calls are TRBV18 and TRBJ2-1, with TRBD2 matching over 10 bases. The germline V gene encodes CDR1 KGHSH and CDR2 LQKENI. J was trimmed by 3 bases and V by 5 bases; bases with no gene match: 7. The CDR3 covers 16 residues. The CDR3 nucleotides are TGTGCCAGCTCAGTTGGAGAGCGGGGGGGCTACAATGAGCAGTTCTTC. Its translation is CASSVGERGGYNEQFF.

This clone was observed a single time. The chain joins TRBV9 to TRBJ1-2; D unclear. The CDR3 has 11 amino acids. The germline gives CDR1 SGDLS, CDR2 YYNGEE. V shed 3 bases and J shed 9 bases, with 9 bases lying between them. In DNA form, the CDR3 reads TGTGCCAGCAGCGGGAGGAGCCGCTACACCTTC. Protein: CASSGRSRYTF. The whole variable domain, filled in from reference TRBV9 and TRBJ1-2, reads DSGVTQTPKHLITATGQRVTLRCSPRSGDLSVYWYQQSLDQGLQFLIQYYNGEERAKGNILERFSAQQFPDLHSELNLSSLELGDSALYFCASSGRSRYTFGSGTRLTVV.